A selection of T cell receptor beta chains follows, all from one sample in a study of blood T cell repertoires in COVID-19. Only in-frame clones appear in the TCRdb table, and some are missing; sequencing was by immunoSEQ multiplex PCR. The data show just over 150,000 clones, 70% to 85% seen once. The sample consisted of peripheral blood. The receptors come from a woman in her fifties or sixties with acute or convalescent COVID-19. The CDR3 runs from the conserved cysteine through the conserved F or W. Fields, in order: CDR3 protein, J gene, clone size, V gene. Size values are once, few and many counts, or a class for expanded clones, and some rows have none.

CDR3aa: CASSAGGYTDTQYF
j_gene: TRBJ2-3
abundance: NA
v_gene: TRBV5-1

CDR3aa: CASSLLAGRVSGNTIYF
j_gene: TRBJ1-3
abundance: once
v_gene: TRBV7-2

CDR3aa: CAISQGLAGGTGELFF
j_gene: TRBJ2-2
abundance: NA
v_gene: TRBV10-3

CDR3aa: CASSYSNQGPSEKLFF
j_gene: TRBJ1-4
abundance: NA
v_gene: TRBV6-5

CDR3aa: CASSLVRLAVSTGELFF
j_gene: TRBJ2-2
abundance: NA
v_gene: TRBV11-2

CDR3aa: CASWGLASDEQFF
j_gene: TRBJ2-1
abundance: NA
v_gene: TRBV27

CDR3aa: CASSESGGWQFF
j_gene: TRBJ2-1
abundance: NA
v_gene: TRBV2

CDR3aa: CATSRGTLSNSPLHF
j_gene: TRBJ1-6
abundance: NA
v_gene: TRBV24-1

CDR3aa: CASGKGWLSGNTIYF
j_gene: TRBJ1-3
abundance: NA
v_gene: TRBV12-5

CDR3aa: CASSLLTGGYEKLFF
j_gene: TRBJ1-4
abundance: NA
v_gene: TRBV7-9

CDR3aa: CASSLVSGTTDTQYF
j_gene: TRBJ2-3
abundance: NA
v_gene: TRBV7-9

CDR3aa: CASSPPGRQAAGYTF
j_gene: TRBJ1-2
abundance: NA
v_gene: TRBV28

CDR3aa: CASSDRSNNEQFF
j_gene: TRBJ2-1
abundance: NA
v_gene: TRBV28

CDR3aa: CASSVGQGGVEQYF
j_gene: TRBJ2-7
abundance: few
v_gene: TRBV9

CDR3aa: CASSDRAGYEQYF
j_gene: TRBJ2-7
abundance: NA
v_gene: TRBV2

CDR3aa: CASSPLAGGSNEQFF
j_gene: TRBJ2-1
abundance: NA
v_gene: TRBV18

CDR3aa: CASTDYSGANVLTF
j_gene: TRBJ2-6
abundance: NA
v_gene: TRBV6-5

CDR3aa: CASSLAGGAIQYF
j_gene: TRBJ2-4
abundance: once
v_gene: TRBV5-8

CDR3aa: CASSQISGGARGYTF
j_gene: TRBJ1-2
abundance: once
v_gene: TRBV14

CDR3aa: CASSQPGGTPTSTGELFF
j_gene: TRBJ2-2
abundance: NA
v_gene: TRBV4-1

CDR3aa: CASSVAGHSYEQYF
j_gene: TRBJ2-7
abundance: NA
v_gene: TRBV9

CDR3aa: CASSYIGTASSYEQYF
j_gene: TRBJ2-7
abundance: NA
v_gene: TRBV6-8

CDR3aa: CASGGTSGGNYNEQFF
j_gene: TRBJ2-1
abundance: NA
v_gene: TRBV5-1

CDR3aa: CASSFQNYGYTF
j_gene: TRBJ1-2
abundance: NA
v_gene: TRBV11-2

CDR3aa: CASSGGTVYEQYF
j_gene: TRBJ2-7
abundance: few
v_gene: TRBV6-2/TRBV6-3

CDR3aa: CASSPNWGNYNEQFF
j_gene: TRBJ2-1
abundance: few
v_gene: TRBV7-2

CDR3aa: CASSLKAGSYNSPLHF
j_gene: TRBJ1-6
abundance: NA
v_gene: TRBV27

CDR3aa: CASSDKFLGETQYF
j_gene: TRBJ2-5
abundance: NA
v_gene: TRBV25-1

CDR3aa: CASSVGDYNEQFF
j_gene: TRBJ2-1
abundance: NA
v_gene: TRBV9

CDR3aa: CASSARVPAATNTGELFF
j_gene: TRBJ2-2
abundance: once
v_gene: TRBV7-2

CDR3aa: CASSPQDWGKQFF
j_gene: TRBJ2-1
abundance: NA
v_gene: TRBV7-9

CDR3aa: CASSLAGTGGPNQPQHF
j_gene: TRBJ1-5
abundance: NA
v_gene: TRBV11-2

CDR3aa: CASSSKTGSYEQYF
j_gene: TRBJ2-7
abundance: NA
v_gene: TRBV5-4

CDR3aa: CASSYGQYSNQPQHF
j_gene: TRBJ1-5
abundance: NA
v_gene: TRBV6-2/TRBV6-3

CDR3aa: CASSSQSSKQYF
j_gene: TRBJ2-7
abundance: NA
v_gene: TRBV7-8

CDR3aa: CASSRGLNNEQFF
j_gene: TRBJ2-1
abundance: NA
v_gene: TRBV11-2

CDR3aa: CASRIGAGIQETQYF
j_gene: TRBJ2-5
abundance: NA
v_gene: TRBV19

CDR3aa: CATSRPRATGTQNTEAFF
j_gene: TRBJ1-1
abundance: NA
v_gene: TRBV15

CDR3aa: CAISEPKGTFGGTEAFF
j_gene: TRBJ1-1
abundance: NA
v_gene: TRBV10-3

CDR3aa: CASSYSPASSYNEQFF
j_gene: TRBJ2-1
abundance: once
v_gene: TRBV6-5

CDR3aa: CASSSGSSLGNTIYF
j_gene: TRBJ1-3
abundance: NA
v_gene: TRBV28

CDR3aa: CASSSGNNMDREETQYF
j_gene: TRBJ2-5
abundance: NA
v_gene: TRBV7-2

CDR3aa: CASSAQGAWNTEAFF
j_gene: TRBJ1-1
abundance: few
v_gene: TRBV6-6

CDR3aa: CASSQEPRAGTSYEQYF
j_gene: TRBJ2-7
abundance: NA
v_gene: TRBV4-1

CDR3aa: CASSHGLVSGELFF
j_gene: TRBJ2-2
abundance: NA
v_gene: TRBV6-5

CDR3aa: CASSSPRSEVTEAFF
j_gene: TRBJ1-1
abundance: NA
v_gene: TRBV28

CDR3aa: CASSRALAGFIYEQYF
j_gene: TRBJ2-7
abundance: NA
v_gene: TRBV27

CDR3aa: CASSILGDIQYF
j_gene: TRBJ2-4
abundance: NA
v_gene: TRBV19

CDR3aa: CASSLEAGEKLFF
j_gene: TRBJ1-4
abundance: NA
v_gene: TRBV5-1

CDR3aa: CASSPVAISYEQYF
j_gene: TRBJ2-7
abundance: NA
v_gene: TRBV3-1/TRBV3-2

CDR3aa: CASSLAGQGSYEQYF
j_gene: TRBJ2-7
abundance: NA
v_gene: TRBV7-9

CDR3aa: CASSLDWGGSNQPQHF
j_gene: TRBJ1-5
abundance: NA
v_gene: TRBV7-2

CDR3aa: CASSSPQGNNEKLFF
j_gene: TRBJ1-4
abundance: once
v_gene: TRBV28